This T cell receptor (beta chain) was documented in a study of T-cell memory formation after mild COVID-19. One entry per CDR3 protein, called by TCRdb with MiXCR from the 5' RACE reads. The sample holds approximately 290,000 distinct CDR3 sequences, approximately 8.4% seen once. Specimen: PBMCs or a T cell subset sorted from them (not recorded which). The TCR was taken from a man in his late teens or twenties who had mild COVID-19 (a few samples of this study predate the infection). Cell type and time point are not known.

This CDR3 reads CASSFRGEAEAFF. CDR3 DNA sequence: TGTGCCAGCAGCTTCCGGGGAGAGGCTGAAGCTTTCTTT. The chain has TRBV7-9 and TRBJ1-1; D not resolved. Germline V gene lookup returns CDR1 SEHNR and CDR2 FQNEAQ (reference sequence). There are 13 residues in the CDR3. V shed 3 bases and J shed 6 bases, with 11 bases lying between them.